This entry concerns a single TCR beta chain. Its antigen is currently unknown. The CDR3 spans 17 residues. J was trimmed by 0 bases and V by 5 bases; bases with no gene match: 12. Germline values: CDR1 MNHEY, CDR2 SMNVEV (reference sequence). This specimen comes from a study of cytomegalovirus exposure and HLA in healthy donors. Study context: Genotyping of 430 or so donors showed that about 83% belonged to the Caucasian-associated ancestry cluster. Study results and limitations: Diagnosis of cytomegalovirus status made by the classifier reportedly showed high specificity and sensitivity.

With 60 Vbeta and 13 Jbeta primers, the PCR was carried out. Generated by immunoSEQ multiplex PCR, the TCRdb table keeps only in-frame clones and is missing some. Seen here are some 200,000 clones, around 79% observed once, and the top ten hold roughly 1.9%. Material for sequencing was PBMCs. The sequence derives from a man between 18 and 35 years old in good health and CMV-seronegative. This rearrangement joins TRBV27 to TRBJ2-7; 8 bases are a match to TRBD1. CDR3 bases: TGTGCCAGCAGTGGGCGGCGGACAGGGTCACTCTCCTACGAGCAGTACTTC. Protein product: CASSGRRTGSLSYEQYF.